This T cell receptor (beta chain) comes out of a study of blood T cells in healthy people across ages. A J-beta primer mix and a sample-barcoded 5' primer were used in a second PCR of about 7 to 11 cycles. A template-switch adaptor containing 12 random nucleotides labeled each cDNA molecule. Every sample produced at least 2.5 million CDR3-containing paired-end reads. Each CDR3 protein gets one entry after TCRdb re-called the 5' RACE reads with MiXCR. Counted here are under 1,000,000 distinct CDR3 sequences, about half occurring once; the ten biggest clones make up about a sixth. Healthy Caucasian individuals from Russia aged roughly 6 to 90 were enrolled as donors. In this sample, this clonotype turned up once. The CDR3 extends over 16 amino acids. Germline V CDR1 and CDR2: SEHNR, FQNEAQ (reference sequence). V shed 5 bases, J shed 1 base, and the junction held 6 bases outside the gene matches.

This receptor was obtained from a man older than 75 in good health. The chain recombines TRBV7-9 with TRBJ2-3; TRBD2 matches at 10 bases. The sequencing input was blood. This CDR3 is CASSQPLAGGTDTQYF. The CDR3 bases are TGTGCCAGCAGCCAACCTCTAGCGGGAGGCACAGATACGCAGTATTTT. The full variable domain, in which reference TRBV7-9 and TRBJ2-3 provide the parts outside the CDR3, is DTGVSQNPRHKITKRGQNVTFRCDPISEHNRLYWYRQTLGQGPEFLTYFQNEAQLEKSRLLSDRFSAERPKGSFSTLEIQRTEQGDSAMYLCASSQPLAGGTDTQYFGPGTRLTVL.